This T cell receptor (beta chain) was sequenced for a study of T cell clusters in autoimmune cytopenias. Study-wide findings and caveats: Clustering suggested that physiological T cell clusters were missing in primary autoimmune cytopenia patients.

TRB was amplified from approximately 250 ng of peripheral blood genomic DNA per sample. Comments on this clonotype: What it binds is unknown.

Multiplex touch-down PCR amplified TRB using TRB-A and TRB-B pools in one tube. With the multiplex PCR reads reprocessed, TCRdb shows one record per CDR3 protein and no DNA. This sample contains under 3,500 distinct CDR3 sequences. CDR1 WNHNN and CDR2 SYGVQD come from the germline V gene (reference sequence). This CDR3 region has 14 residues. This clonotype was obtained from a human donor with an autoimmune cytopenia, with autoimmune hepatitis or in good health (not recorded which). Source material: peripheral blood. The genes are TRBV10-1 and TRBJ1-1; TCRdb calls TRBD1, which cannot be checked without DNA. The CDR3 reads CASNQGTMNTEAFF.